The 25 T cell receptor beta chains presented below share a single source sample, sequenced in a study of molecular identifiers for immune sequencing clone quantification. TCRdb re-called the PCR reads through MiXCR, storing one row per CDR3 protein. The table shows just under 20,000 distinct CDR3 sequences, with about a fifth occurring only once. The specimen was naive CD8+ T cells from blood, with Jurkat cell RNA spiked in. Subset noted: FACS-sorted CD8+CD4-CCR7+CD45RA+ naive T cells. The receptor set was obtained from a human donor in good health. Some libraries in this study had Jurkat cell RNA spiked in.

This clonotype was seen ten or more times. This chain uses TRBV28 with TRBJ1-5; no clear D. The ends were cut back, 3 bases at V and 2 bases at J, with 8 bases in the middle. Germline CDR1 MDHEN, CDR2 SYDVKM. The length of the CDR3 is 14 residues. CDR3 in amino acids: CASSFSSRNQPQHF. DNA for the CDR3: TGTGCCAGCAGTTTCTCCAGCCGCAATCAGCCCCAGCATTTT.

This clonotype was picked up many times. The rearrangement joins TRBV4-1 to TRBJ2-4; no clear D. Trimming left V 4 bases short and J 6 bases short, with 7 bases between. This CDR3 is 12 amino acids long. Germline CDR1 is MGHRA and CDR2 is YSYEKL. The CDR3 nucleotides read TGCGCCAGCAGCCCTGGTGGAAACATTCAGTACTTC. This encodes CASSPGGNIQYF.

The chain is built from TRBV28 and TRBJ2-7, with TRBD1 matching over 9 bases. The CDR3 has 15 amino acids. The germline V gene has CDR1 MDHEN and CDR2 SYDVKM. Trimming removed 3 bases from V and 6 bases from J; junction bases left unmatched: 9. The CDR3 is CASSFRRTGVSEQYF. The CDR3 DNA sequence: TGTGCCAGCAGTTTTAGGAGGACAGGGGTTAGCGAGCAGTACTTC. Full variable domain (outside the CDR3, taken from reference TRBV28 and TRBJ2-7): DVKVTQSSRYLVKRTGEKVFLECVQDMDHENMFWYRQDPGLGLRLIYFSYDVKMKEKGDIPEGYSVSREKKERFSLILESASTNQTSMYLCASSFRRTGVSEQYFGPGTRLTVT.

This clonotype has a count of ten or more. V is TRBV12-3 or TRBV12-4 and J is TRBJ1-2; D is ambiguous. The CDR3 is 15 amino acids. The V end lost 3 bases, the J end lost 0 bases, and 11 bases lay between the germline ends. CDR3: CASSFGPSPNYGYTF. For the CDR3, the DNA is TGTGCCAGCAGTTTCGGGCCATCCCCTAACTATGGCTACACCTTC.

This clonotype has at least ten counts. The chain links TRBV28 to TRBJ2-1, with 10 bases matching TRBD2. The J segment lost 4 bases and the V segment lost 3 bases, leaving 3 bases of the junction unmatched. CDR1 is MDHEN and CDR2 is SYDVKM in the germline V gene. The CDR3 totals 15 residues. DNA for the CDR3: TGTGCCAGCAGTTTTGGGACTAGCGCTTACAATGAGCAGTTCTTC. As protein: CASSFGTSAYNEQFF.

Ten or more counts support this clonotype. The chain recombines TRBV9 with TRBJ1-6, with 9 nucleotides matching TRBD1. Germline V CDR1 and CDR2: SGDLS, YYNGEE. This CDR3 has 15 residues. V was pared by 3 bases and J by 5 bases, with 3 bases of the junction left unmatched. The CDR3 DNA reads as TGTGCCAGCAGCGGGGGACAGGGACATAATTCACCCCTCCACTTT. Translated, it gives CASSGGQGHNSPLHF.

There are many counts of this clonotype. This chain links TRBV13 with TRBJ2-4; 7 bases are shared with TRBD1. The CDR3 contains 15 residues. Germline trimming cut 4 bases from V and 0 bases from J; bases unmatched to any gene: 3. From germline, CDR1 is PRHDT and CDR2 FYEKMQ (reference sequence). The CDR3 spells CASSSRTGAKNIQYF. The CDR3 DNA is TGTGCCAGCAGCTCCCGGACAGGAGCCAAAAACATTCAGTACTTC. Filled out from reference TRBV13 and TRBJ2-4, the complete variable domain reads AAGVIQSPRHLIKEKRETATLKCYPIPRHDTVYWYQQGPGQDPQFLISFYEKMQSDKGSIPDRFSAQQFSDYHSELNMSSLELGDSALYFCASSSRTGAKNIQYFGAGTRLSVL.

This chain connects TRBV2 to TRBJ1-4; no reliable D call. Germline V gene data show CDR1 as SNHLY and CDR2 as FYNNEI. V was clipped by 3 bases and J by 8 bases, with 16 bases between them. This CDR3 is built from 15 residues. CDR3 amino acids: CASSDPGGSNEKLFF. The DNA of the CDR3 is TGTGCCAGCAGTGACCCCGGAGGAAGTAACGAAAAACTGTTTTTT.

Comment on this clonotype: One base away lies a much larger clone, so this may be a sequencing read error. The CDR3 reads CSVVTRTARLREASF. CDR3 DNA sequence: TGCAGCGTAGTTACAAGGACAGCTAGGCTCCGTGAAGCTTCCTTT. V is TRBV29-1 and J is TRBJ1-1; D might be TRBD1 (6 bases). Per germline, CDR1 SQVTM and CDR2 ANQGSEA. The CDR3 spans 15 residues. The variable domain in full, completed from reference TRBV29-1 and TRBJ1-1, reads SAVISQKPSRDICQRGTSLTIQCQVDSQVTMMFWYRQQPGQSLTLIATANQGSEATYESGFVIDKFPISRPNLTFSTLTVSNMSPEDSSIYLCSVVTRTARLREASFGQGTRLTVV.

This clonotype came up many times. The chain recombines TRBV29-1 with TRBJ2-3, with 14 bases fitting TRBD2. The CDR3 runs 19 residues. Germline loops: CDR1 SQVTM, CDR2 ANQGSEA. The V gene end was trimmed by 5 bases and the J gene end by 4 bases; junction bases not matched to a gene: 17. DNA of the CDR3: TGCAGCGTTATTGTAAGGACTAGCGGGAGGATAAATTTAGCAGATACGCAGTATTTT. Translated, it gives CSVIVRTSGRINLADTQYF.

The rearrangement links TRBV7-9 to TRBJ2-6; TRBD1 aligns across 10 bases. Germline CDR1 SEHNR, CDR2 FQNEAQ (reference sequence). The CDR3 contains 17 residues. J gave up 2 bases and V 7 bases, and 8 bases lay outside the gene matches. The CDR3 DNA sequence: TGTGCCAGCAAGCCGGACAGGGGGAAGGCTGGGGCCAACGTCCTGACTTTC. It encodes CASKPDRGKAGANVLTF.

The chain joins TRBV4-1 to TRBJ2-7; TRBD2 agrees at 8 bases. Trimming cost V 0 bases and J 0 bases; bases outside gene matches: 1. Per the germline V gene, CDR1 is MGHRA and CDR2 is YSYEKL. CDR3 length equals 15 residues. The CDR3 nucleotides read TGCGCCAGCAGCCAAGACAGCGGGGGCTCCTACGAGCAGTACTTC. Translating gives CASSQDSGGSYEQYF.

There are many counts of this clonotype. This chain links TRBV28 with TRBJ2-7, with D possibly being TRBD1 (6 bases). The CDR3 contains 18 residues. Trimming removed 5 bases from V and 2 bases from J, with 25 bases in between. Germline CDR1 reads MDHEN; CDR2 reads SYDVKM. Here the CDR3 reads CASSSYPRNRDQAYEQYF. The CDR3 DNA sequence: TGTGCCAGCAGTAGTTACCCCCGGAACAGGGACCAAGCCTACGAGCAGTACTTC.

This clonotype has ten or more counts. The chain joins TRBV13 to TRBJ2-1; tentatively, D is TRBD1 or TRBD2 (5 bases each). The V end lost 6 bases, the J end lost 5 bases, and 17 bases lay between the germline ends. CDR1 is PRHDT and CDR2 is FYEKMQ in the germline V gene (reference sequence). The CDR3 spans 15 residues. CDR3 sequence reads: CASSYRRGANNEQFF. CDR3 nucleotide sequence: TGTGCCAGCAGTTATAGACGGGGCGCAAACAATGAGCAGTTCTTC.

The sample holds many counts of this clonotype. V and J are TRBV12-3 or TRBV12-4 and TRBJ1-1; TRBD1 matches 7 bases. CDR3 length: 15 residues. After removal of 3 bases from V and 1 base from J, the junction contained 5 bases not matched to a gene. The CDR3 DNA follows: TGTGCCAGCAGTTTGGGTAGGGGGCCGAACACTGAAGCTTTCTTT. Its translation: CASSLGRGPNTEAFF.

This clonotype came up many times. The chain couples TRBV4-1 to TRBJ1-1; no reliable D call. V lost 1 base, J lost 1 base, and 10 bases lay in between. CDR1 and CDR2 from the germline V gene are MGHRA and YSYEKL. This CDR3 spans 15 amino acids. Here the CDR3 reads CASSQVWSANTEAFF. The CDR3, as DNA: TGCGCCAGCAGCCAAGTCTGGTCGGCGAACACTGAAGCTTTCTTT.

This clonotype counts as medium-sized (0.01 to 0.1%). V gene TRBV4-3 combines with J gene TRBJ2-1; the match to TRBD1 covers 7 bases. Germline CDR1 is LGHNA and CDR2 is YSLEER. Trimming at V came to 3 bases and at J to 2 bases, leaving 7 bases not matched to a gene. This CDR3 comprises 16 residues. In nucleotides, the CDR3 is TGCGCCAGCAGCCACTCGACAGGGAACCCCTACAATGAGCAGTTCTTC. Amino acids: CASSHSTGNPYNEQFF.

The sample holds many counts of this clonotype. The CDR3 region has the DNA TGTGCCAGCAGCTTAGTTCGGACAGGGCGTACTGAAGCTTTCTTT. Residues: CASSLVRTGRTEAFF. V usage is TRBV7-2 and J usage is TRBJ1-1; 8 bases are shared with TRBD1. Germline CDR1 is SGHTA and CDR2 is FQGNSA. CDR3 length equals 15 residues. J gave up 5 bases and V 1 base, and 6 bases lay outside the gene matches.

By share, this clonotype counts as medium-sized (0.01 to 0.1%). The V and J genes are TRBV14 and TRBJ2-1; the D gene could be TRBD1 or TRBD2 (5 bases each). Per germline, CDR1 SGHDN and CDR2 FVKESK. Trimming took 0 bases from V and 8 from J, leaving 14 bases between them. The CDR3 loop spans 15 amino acids. The CDR3 DNA reads as TGTGCCAGCAGCCAAGATCTAGCCAGGGTCTATGAGCAGTTCTTC. It translates to CASSQDLARVYEQFF.

This clonotype has a handful of counts. The chain is built from TRBV6-6 and TRBJ2-1; 8 bases agree with TRBD1. CDR3 size: 17 residues. V shed 3 bases and J 7 bases; nucleotides not matched to a gene: 14. Looked up from germline, CDR1 is MNHNY and CDR2 is SVGAGI (reference sequence). The CDR3 DNA is TGTGCCAGCAGTTATAACTCCGCAGGGGGCGCGGGTAATGAGCAGTTCTTC. This encodes CASSYNSAGGAGNEQFF.

This clonotype turned up a few times. The rearrangement joins TRBV19 to TRBJ1-5; D is unclear. The germline V gene has CDR1 LNHDA and CDR2 SQIVND (reference sequence). This CDR3 spans 17 amino acids. V was clipped by 6 bases and J by 5 bases, with 23 bases between them. In DNA form, the CDR3 reads TGTGCCAGTAGCAGTTCCGGTCCGGTCCCTAGGTATCAGCCCCAGCATTTT. This codes for CASSSSGPVPRYQPQHF.

This clonotype was counted between two and nine times. CDR3 region: CASSLFYNEQFF. CDR3 nucleotide sequence: TGTGCCAGCAGTTTATTCTACAATGAGCAGTTCTTC. V usage is TRBV12-3 or TRBV12-4 and J usage is TRBJ2-1; no definite D call. CDR3 length: 12 amino acids. V shed 2 bases and J shed 3 bases, with 2 bases lying between them.

Comment on this clonotype: A much larger clone differs by one base, so this may be a read error. This chain joins TRBV10-3 and TRBJ2-1; D unclear. Between the trimmed V and J ends, which lost 5 bases and 7 bases, there was a span of 9 bases. Germline assignment: CDR1 ENHRY and CDR2 SYGVKD. The CDR3 spans 12 residues. The CDR3 spells CAISSGWNEQFF. The CDR3 DNA follows: TGTGCCATCAGTTCCGGGTGGAATGAGCAGTTCTTC.

In its sample, this clonotype was seen many times. The chain combines TRBV7-2 with TRBJ2-7; 9 nucleotides align to TRBD1. Germline V gives CDR1 SGHTA, CDR2 FQGNSA. Losses at the gene ends were 5 bases for V and 5 bases for J; bases not matched to a gene: 10. The CDR3 is 15 amino acids. CDR3 sequence: CASSAINRGQDEQYF. In DNA form, the CDR3 reads TGTGCCAGCAGCGCGATAAACAGGGGGCAGGACGAGCAGTACTTC.

The rearrangement joins TRBV6-2 or TRBV6-3 to TRBJ2-1; 7 bases match TRBD2. Germline V lookup: CDR1 MNHEY, CDR2 SVGEGT. After removal of 0 bases from V and 9 bases from J, the junction contained 20 bases not matched to a gene. The CDR3 covers 19 residues. The CDR3 here is CASSYSSILEGGPISEQFF. In DNA form, the CDR3 reads TGTGCCAGCAGTTACTCGAGTATACTTGAGGGAGGGCCCATCAGTGAGCAGTTCTTC.